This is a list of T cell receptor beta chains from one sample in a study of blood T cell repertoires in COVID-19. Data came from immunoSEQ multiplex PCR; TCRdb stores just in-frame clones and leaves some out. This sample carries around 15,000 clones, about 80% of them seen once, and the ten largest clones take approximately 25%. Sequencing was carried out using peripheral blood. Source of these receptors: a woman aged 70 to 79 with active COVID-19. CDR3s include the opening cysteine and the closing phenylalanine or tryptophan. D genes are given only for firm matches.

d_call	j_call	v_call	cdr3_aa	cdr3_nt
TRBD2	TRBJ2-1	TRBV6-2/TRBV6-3	CASSYSTLSGVYNEQFF	TGTGCCAGCAGTTACTCGACTCTTAGCGGGGTTTACAATGAGCAGTTCTTC
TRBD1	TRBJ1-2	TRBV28	CASSSLRGPNKRGYTF	TGTGCCAGCAGTTCCTTGAGGGGGCCTAATAAACGTGGCTACACCTTC
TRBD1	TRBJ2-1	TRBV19	CARVDGTGHRNEQFF	TGTGCCAGGGTCGACGGGACAGGGCACCGCAATGAGCAGTTCTTC
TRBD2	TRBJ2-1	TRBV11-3	CASSLDRAGGGEQFF	TGTGCCAGCAGCTTAGATCGTGCGGGAGGTGGCGAGCAGTTCTTC
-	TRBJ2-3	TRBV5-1	CASRIYSPTDTQYF	TGCGCCAGCAGGATTTACAGTCCGACAGATACGCAGTATTTT
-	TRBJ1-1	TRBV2	CASSPSVEAFF	TGTGCCAGCAGTCCGAGCGTTGAAGCTTTCTTT
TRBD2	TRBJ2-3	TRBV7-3	CASSPGTRGDTQYF	TGTGCCAGCAGCCCCGGGACTAGAGGGGATACGCAGTATTTT
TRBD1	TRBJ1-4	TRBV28	CASSYTGTGVEKLFF	TGTGCCAGCAGTTACACCGGGACAGGGGTCGAAAAACTGTTTTTT
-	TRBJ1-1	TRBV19	CACQIRVTEAFF	TGTGCCTGCCAGATCAGGGTTACTGAAGCTTTCTTT
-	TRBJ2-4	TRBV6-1	CASSATGQLAKNIQYF	TGTGCCAGCAGTGCGACAGGACAACTAGCCAAAAACATTCAGTACTTC
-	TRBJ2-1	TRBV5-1	CASSPTSYNEQFF	TGCGCCAGCAGCCCAACATCGTACAATGAGCAGTTCTTC
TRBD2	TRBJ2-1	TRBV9	CASSLGTSGGQKFF	TGTGCCAGCAGCCTAGGGACTAGCGGGGGTCAAAAGTTCTTC